These T cell receptor beta chains were read from a single sample in a study of cytomegalovirus exposure and HLA in healthy donors. Profiled with immunoSEQ multiplex PCR; TCRdb holds only in-frame clones, not every one. In the table there are roughly 150,000 clones, over 80% of which are singletons. Sequencing input: PBMCs. Source of these receptors: a man aged 25 to 40 in good health and CMV-seropositive. The CDR3 runs from the conserved cysteine through the conserved F or W. A D gene is named only where the DNA matches it firmly. Some rows mark clone size as missing; the rest say once, few, many or name a class of expanded clone.

j_call,clone_size,v_call,d_call,cdr3_aa,cdr3_nt
TRBJ2-5,-,TRBV7-8,TRBD2,CASSRRIAGGPETQYF,TGTGCCAGCAGCCGTCGAATAGCGGGGGGGCCGGAGACCCAGTACTTC
TRBJ2-3,-,TRBV6-4,TRBD2,CASSVASGADTQYF,TGTGCCAGCAGTGTGGCTAGCGGGGCAGATACGCAGTATTTT
TRBJ2-6,once,TRBV4-3,TRBD2,CASSQGVAGSSGANVLTF,TGCGCCAGCAGCCAAGGCGTAGCGGGGTCCTCTGGGGCCAACGTCCTGACTTTC
TRBJ1-1,-,TRBV6-6,-,CASSQGNMNTEAFF,TGTGCCAGCAGCCAGGGGAACATGAACACTGAAGCTTTCTTT
TRBJ2-1,-,TRBV18,TRBD2,CASSPSMTSGQDNEQFF,TGTGCCAGCTCACCAAGTATGACTAGCGGGCAAGACAATGAGCAGTTCTTC
TRBJ2-5,-,TRBV6-4,-,CASSGAVQETQYF,TGTGCCAGCAGTGGGGCAGTCCAAGAGACCCAGTACTTC
TRBJ2-7,-,TRBV27,TRBD2,CASSVRGPAGDHRPRYEQYF,TGTGCCAGCAGTGTTCGCGGGCCAGCGGGGGACCACCGTCCTAGATACGAGCAGTACTTC
TRBJ1-1,-,TRBV5-1,TRBD1,CASSLGQGAPEAFF,TGCGCCAGCAGCTTGGGACAGGGTGCCCCTGAAGCTTTCTTT
TRBJ2-3,-,TRBV13,TRBD2,CASSLVGRGGRGDTQYF,TGTGCCAGCAGCTTAGTGGGGCGGGGGGGCCGAGGAGATACGCAGTATTTT
TRBJ2-6,many,TRBV6-4,-,CASSDSDSSGANVLTF,TGTGCCAGCAGTGACTCGGACAGCTCTGGGGCCAACGTCCTGACTTTC
TRBJ1-3,-,TRBV30,-,CAWSDSGGTIYF,TGTGCCTGGAGTGATTCCGGTGGCACCATATATTTT
TRBJ2-1,-,TRBV6-5,TRBD2,CASSYPTSGGNNEQFF,TGTGCCAGCAGTTACCCGACTAGCGGGGGGAACAATGAGCAGTTCTTC
TRBJ2-5,-,TRBV7-3,TRBD2,CASSSLTSGKETQYF,TGTGCCAGCAGCTCTCTGACTAGCGGGAAAGAGACCCAGTACTTC
TRBJ2-5,-,TRBV5-4,TRBD2,CASSLALAGVGETQYF,TGTGCCAGCAGCTTGGCCCTAGCGGGGGTTGGAGAGACCCAGTACTTC
TRBJ1-2,-,TRBV6-5,-,CASTNRAGDYGYTF,TGTGCCAGCACCAACAGGGCAGGGGACTATGGCTACACCTTC
TRBJ2-3,-,TRBV27,-,CASSLSLAPSTDTQYF,TGTGCCAGCAGTTTATCGCTAGCGCCTAGCACAGATACGCAGTATTTT
TRBJ1-1,-,TRBV4-3,-,CASSQESQNTEAFF,TGCGCCAGCAGCCAAGAGTCCCAGAACACTGAAGCTTTCTTT
TRBJ2-5,-,TRBV7-9,-,CASSLALGGSYQETQYF,TGTGCCAGCAGCTTAGCCCTTGGCGGATCGTACCAAGAGACCCAGTACTTC
TRBJ1-1,-,TRBV30,-,CAWSHSSLNTEAFF,TGTGCCTGGAGTCATAGCAGTTTGAACACTGAAGCTTTCTTT
TRBJ2-1,-,TRBV27,-,CATRRGSAGAASYNEQFF,TGTGCCACCCGGAGGGGGTCGGCGGGGGCGGCGTCCTACAATGAGCAGTTCTTC
TRBJ1-2,-,TRBV6-6,TRBD1,CASSWTGNYGYTF,TGTGCCAGCAGTTGGACAGGGAACTATGGCTACACCTTC
TRBJ1-1,-,TRBV5-4,-,CASSLVEGEAFF,TGTGCCAGCAGCTTGGTGGAGGGTGAAGCTTTCTTT
TRBJ1-1,-,TRBV4-1,TRBD1,CASSQDGGTDLTEAFF,TGCGCCAGCAGCCAAGATGGAGGGACAGACCTCACTGAAGCTTTCTTT